The following is a TCR beta chain sequence with its context. Its target is unknown. TCRdb's copy holds only in-frame clones and misses some; the assay was immunoSEQ multiplex PCR. The repertoire holds approximately 1.4 million clones, with 98% as singletons. The trim removed 0 bases at V and 3 bases at J, leaving 12 bases unmatched. Germline CDR1 reads SGHKS; CDR2 reads YYEKEE (reference sequence). There are 20 residues in the CDR3. Memory CD4+ cells were the fraction left after CD45RA+ naive selection. The data were obtained in a study of shared clonotypes between healthy human individuals. General study points: For naive CD4 cells, 5% to 6.5% of clonotypes were shared across a few donors. Generation probabilities of non-shared clonotypes were lower (relative to those shared by all four donors). Clonotype sharing among donors was expected to depend on sequencing depth.

Sequencing input: naive CD4+ T cells sorted from blood. Subset: CD45RA+ positively selected. The receptor was isolated from a man aged 30-40 years in good health. The rearrangement links TRBV5-5 to TRBJ2-3, with TRBD2 matching over 14 bases. CDR3 protein: CASSLAISKTSGRGTDTQYF. For the CDR3, the DNA is TGTGCCAGCAGCTTGGCGATTTCCAAGACTAGCGGGAGGGGAACAGATACGCAGTATTTT.